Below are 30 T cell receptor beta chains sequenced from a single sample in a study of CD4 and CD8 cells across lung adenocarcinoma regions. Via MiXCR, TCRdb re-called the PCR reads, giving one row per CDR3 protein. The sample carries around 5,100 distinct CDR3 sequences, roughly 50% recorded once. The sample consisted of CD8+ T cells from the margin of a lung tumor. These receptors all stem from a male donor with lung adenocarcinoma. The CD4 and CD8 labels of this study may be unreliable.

CDR3 in DNA: TGTGCCAGCAGTCGAGGACTGCGCTCCTACGAGCAGTACTTC. Amino acid sequence: CASSRGLRSYEQYF. The V gene is TRBV27, the J gene TRBJ2-7; D possibly corresponds to TRBD2 (5 bases). The V gene lost 5 bases and the J gene lost 0 bases, with 11 bases spanning the gap. The CDR3 is 14 residues long. Germline CDR1 MNHEY, CDR2 SMNVEV (reference sequence).

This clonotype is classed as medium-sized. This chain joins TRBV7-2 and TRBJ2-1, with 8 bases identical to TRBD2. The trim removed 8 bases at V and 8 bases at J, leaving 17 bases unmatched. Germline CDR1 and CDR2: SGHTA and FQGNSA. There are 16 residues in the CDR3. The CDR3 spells CASHSPKRGPVDEQFF. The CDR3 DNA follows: TGTGCCAGCCATTCTCCAAAGCGGGGGCCGGTGGATGAGCAGTTCTTC.

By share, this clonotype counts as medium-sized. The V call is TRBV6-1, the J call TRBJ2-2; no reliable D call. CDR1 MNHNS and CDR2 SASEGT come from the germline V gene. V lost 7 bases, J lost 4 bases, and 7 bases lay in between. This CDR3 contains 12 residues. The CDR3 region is CASTAPTGELFF. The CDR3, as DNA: TGTGCCAGCACCGCCCCCACCGGGGAGCTGTTTTTT.

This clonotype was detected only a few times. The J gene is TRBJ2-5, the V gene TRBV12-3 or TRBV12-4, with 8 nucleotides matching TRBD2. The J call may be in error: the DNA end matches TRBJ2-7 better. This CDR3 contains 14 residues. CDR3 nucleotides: TGTGCCAGCAGTACCCCGGGGGGGACTGGCGAGCAGTACTTC. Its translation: CASSTPGGTGEQYF.

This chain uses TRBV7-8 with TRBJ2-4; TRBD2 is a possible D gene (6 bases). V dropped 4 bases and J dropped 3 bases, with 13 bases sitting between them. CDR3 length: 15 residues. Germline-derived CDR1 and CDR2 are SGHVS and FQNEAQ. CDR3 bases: TGTGCCAGCAGCTCGGCGCGGGGAGGCAAAAACATTCAGTACTTC. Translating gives CASSSARGGKNIQYF.

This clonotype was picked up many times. CDR3 protein: CASKWGAGTDTQYF. The CDR3 DNA is TGTGCCAGCAAGTGGGGGGCGGGCACAGATACGCAGTATTTT. The V and J genes are TRBV6-1 and TRBJ2-3, with D perhaps assigned TRBD1 or TRBD2 (6 bases each). The CDR3 consists of 14 residues. Per germline, CDR1 MNHNS and CDR2 SASEGT. Trimming took 7 bases from V and 1 from J, leaving 12 bases between them.

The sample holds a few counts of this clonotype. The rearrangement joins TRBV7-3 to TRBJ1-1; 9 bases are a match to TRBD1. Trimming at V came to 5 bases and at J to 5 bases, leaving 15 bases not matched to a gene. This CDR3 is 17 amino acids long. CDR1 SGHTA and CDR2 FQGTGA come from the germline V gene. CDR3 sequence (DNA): TGTGCCAGCAGCGGAGGGACAGGGCGATTTCGAGGGACTGAAGCTTTCTTT. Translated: CASSGGTGRFRGTEAFF.

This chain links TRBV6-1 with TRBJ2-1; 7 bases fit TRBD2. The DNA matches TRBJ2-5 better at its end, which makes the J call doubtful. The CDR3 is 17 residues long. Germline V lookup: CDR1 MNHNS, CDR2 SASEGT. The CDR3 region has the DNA TGTGCCAGCAGAGGCCCCATATGGGCGGGAGTGGTAGAGACCCAGTACTTC. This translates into CASRGPIWAGVVETQYF.

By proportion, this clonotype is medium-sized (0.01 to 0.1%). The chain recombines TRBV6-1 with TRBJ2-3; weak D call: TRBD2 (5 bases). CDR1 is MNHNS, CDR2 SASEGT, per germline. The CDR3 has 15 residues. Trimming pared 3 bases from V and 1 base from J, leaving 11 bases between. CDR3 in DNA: TGTGCCAGCAGTGATCCTAGCTTAGGCACAGATACGCAGTATTTT. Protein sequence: CASSDPSLGTDTQYF.

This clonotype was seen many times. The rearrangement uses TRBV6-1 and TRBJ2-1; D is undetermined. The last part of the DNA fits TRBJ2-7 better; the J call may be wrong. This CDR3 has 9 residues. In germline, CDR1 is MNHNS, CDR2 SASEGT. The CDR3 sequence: CASGFEQYF. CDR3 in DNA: TGTGCCAGCGGATTTGAGCAGTACTTC.

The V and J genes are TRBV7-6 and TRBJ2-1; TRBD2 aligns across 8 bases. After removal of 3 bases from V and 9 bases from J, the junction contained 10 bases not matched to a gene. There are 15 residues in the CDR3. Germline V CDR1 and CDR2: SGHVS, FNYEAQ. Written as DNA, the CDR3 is TGTGCCAGCAGCTTGACCGGGACTAGGAGTAGTGAGCAGTTCTTC. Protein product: CASSLTGTRSSEQFF.

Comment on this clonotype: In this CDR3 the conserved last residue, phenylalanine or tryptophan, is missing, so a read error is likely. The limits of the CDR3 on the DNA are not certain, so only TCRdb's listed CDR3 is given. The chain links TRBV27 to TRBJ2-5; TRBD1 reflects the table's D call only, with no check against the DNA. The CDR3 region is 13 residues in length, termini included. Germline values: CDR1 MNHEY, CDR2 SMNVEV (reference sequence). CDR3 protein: CAGCLLGPETWYS.

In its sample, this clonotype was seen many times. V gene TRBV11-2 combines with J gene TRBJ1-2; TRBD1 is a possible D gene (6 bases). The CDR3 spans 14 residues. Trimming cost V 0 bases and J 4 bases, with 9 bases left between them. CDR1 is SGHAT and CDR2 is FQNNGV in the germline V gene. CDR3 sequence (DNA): TGTGCCAGCAGCTTAGAACAGGGTGGCTATGGCTACACCTTC. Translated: CASSLEQGGYGYTF. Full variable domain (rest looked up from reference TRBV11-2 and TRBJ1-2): EAGVAQSPRYKIIEKRQSVAFWCNPISGHATLYWYQQILGQGPKLLIQFQNNGVVDDSQLPKDRFSAERLKGVDSTLKIQPAKLEDSAVYLCASSLEQGGYGYTFGSGTRLTVV.

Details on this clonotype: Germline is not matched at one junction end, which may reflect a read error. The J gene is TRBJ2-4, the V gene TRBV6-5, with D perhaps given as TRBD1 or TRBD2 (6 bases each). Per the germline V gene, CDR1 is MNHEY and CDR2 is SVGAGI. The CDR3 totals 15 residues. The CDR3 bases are TGTGCCAGCAGTTCCGCGCCGGGGGCGAAAAACATTCAGTATTTC. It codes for CASSSAPGAKNIQYF.

The CDR3 DNA reads as TGTGCCAGCAGCTTGGTCGTCCCGCCCTACGAGCAGTACTTC. It codes for CASSLVVPPYEQYF. The V gene is TRBV7-9, the J gene TRBJ2-4; D gene uncertain. The end of the DNA fits TRBJ2-7 better, so the J call may be wrong. Germline V gives CDR1 SEHNR, CDR2 FQNEAQ (reference sequence). The CDR3 loop spans 14 amino acids.

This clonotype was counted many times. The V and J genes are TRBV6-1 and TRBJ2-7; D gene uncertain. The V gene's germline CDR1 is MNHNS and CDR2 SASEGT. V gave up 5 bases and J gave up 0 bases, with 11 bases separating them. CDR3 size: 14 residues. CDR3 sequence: CASSRFQSSYEQYF. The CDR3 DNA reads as TGTGCCAGCAGTAGATTCCAGAGCTCCTACGAGCAGTACTTC.

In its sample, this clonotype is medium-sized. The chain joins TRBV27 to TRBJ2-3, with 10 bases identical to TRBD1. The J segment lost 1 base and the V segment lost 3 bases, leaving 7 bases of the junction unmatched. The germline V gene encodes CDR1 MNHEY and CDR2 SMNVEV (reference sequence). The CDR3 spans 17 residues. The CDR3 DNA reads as TGTGCCAGCAGTTTGAATTCCGGGACAGGGGGCACAGATACGCAGTATTTT. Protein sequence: CASSLNSGTGGTDTQYF.

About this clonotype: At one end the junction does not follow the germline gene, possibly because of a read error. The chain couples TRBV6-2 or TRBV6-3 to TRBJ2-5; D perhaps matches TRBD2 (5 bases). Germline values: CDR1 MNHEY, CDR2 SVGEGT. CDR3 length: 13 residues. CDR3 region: CASSYLAMMKGDF. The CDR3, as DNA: TGTGCCAGCAGTTACCTAGCTATGATGAAGGGAGACTTC.

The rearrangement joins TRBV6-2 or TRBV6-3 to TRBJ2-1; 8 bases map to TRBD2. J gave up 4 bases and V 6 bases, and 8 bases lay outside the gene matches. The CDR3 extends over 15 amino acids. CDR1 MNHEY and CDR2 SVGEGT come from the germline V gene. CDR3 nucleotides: TGTGCCAGCAGGGAAACGGGACTAGAATACAATGAGCAGTTCTTC. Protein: CASRETGLEYNEQFF.

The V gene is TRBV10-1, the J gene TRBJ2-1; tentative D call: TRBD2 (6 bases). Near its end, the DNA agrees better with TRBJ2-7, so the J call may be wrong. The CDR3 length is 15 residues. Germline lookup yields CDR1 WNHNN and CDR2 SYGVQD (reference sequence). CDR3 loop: CAISSWGRSSYEQYF. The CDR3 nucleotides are TGCGCCATTAGCTCATGGGGGAGGAGCTCCTACGAGCAGTACTTC.

The CDR3: CASSPGQGFGNIQYF. CDR3 nucleotides: TGTGCCAGCAGTCCGGGACAGGGCTTTGGAAACATTCAGTACTTC. The chain is built from TRBV6-1 and TRBJ2-4, with 9 nucleotides matching TRBD1. V trimming: 5 bases; J trimming: 6 bases; junction bases outside the gene matches: 8. Per the germline V gene, CDR1 is MNHNS and CDR2 is SASEGT. The length of the CDR3 is 15 residues.

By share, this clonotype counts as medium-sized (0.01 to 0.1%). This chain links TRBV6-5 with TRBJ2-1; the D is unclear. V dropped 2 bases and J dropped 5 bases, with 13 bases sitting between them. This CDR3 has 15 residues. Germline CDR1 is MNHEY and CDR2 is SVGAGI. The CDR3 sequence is CASSYLLGLNNEQFF. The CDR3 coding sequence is TGTGCCAGCAGTTACCTCCTAGGATTGAACAATGAGCAGTTCTTC.

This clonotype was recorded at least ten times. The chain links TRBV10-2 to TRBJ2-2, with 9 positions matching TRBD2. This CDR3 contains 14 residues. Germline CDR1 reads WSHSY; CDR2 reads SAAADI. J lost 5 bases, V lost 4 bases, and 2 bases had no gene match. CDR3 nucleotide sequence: TGCGCCAGCAGTGGGCTAGCGGGGACCGGGGAGCTGTTTTTT. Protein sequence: CASSGLAGTGELFF.

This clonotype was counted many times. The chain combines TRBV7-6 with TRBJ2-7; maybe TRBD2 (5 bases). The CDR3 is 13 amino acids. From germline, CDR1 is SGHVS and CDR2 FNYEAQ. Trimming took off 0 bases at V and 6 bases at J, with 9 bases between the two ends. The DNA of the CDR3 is TGTGCCAGCAGCTTAGCTTCCCGGGGCGAGCAGTACTTC. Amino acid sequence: CASSLASRGEQYF.

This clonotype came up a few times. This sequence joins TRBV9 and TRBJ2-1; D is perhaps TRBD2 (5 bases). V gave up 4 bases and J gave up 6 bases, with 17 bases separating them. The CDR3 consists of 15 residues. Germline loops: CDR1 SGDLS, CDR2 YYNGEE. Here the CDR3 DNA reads TGTGCCAGCAGCCCCCCGGGGAGAATAATCAATGAGCAGTTCTTC. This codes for CASSPPGRIINEQFF.

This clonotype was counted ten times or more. The CDR3 nucleotides are TGTGCCAGCAGTTATCTTCGGGGACAGGGGCGGTCAGAGACCCAGTTCTTC. It yields the protein CASSYLRGQGRSETQFF. V usage is TRBV6-5 and J usage is TRBJ2-1, with TRBD1 matching 10 bases. V trimming: 3 bases; J trimming: 13 bases; junction bases outside the gene matches: 18. Germline V gene data show CDR1 as MNHEY and CDR2 as SVGAGI. There are 17 residues in the CDR3.

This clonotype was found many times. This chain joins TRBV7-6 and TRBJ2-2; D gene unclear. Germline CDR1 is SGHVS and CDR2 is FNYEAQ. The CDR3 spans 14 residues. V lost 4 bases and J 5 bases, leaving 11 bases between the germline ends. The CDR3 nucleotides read TGTGCCAGCAGCTCCAACTACGAAACCGGGGAGCTGTTTTTT. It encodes CASSSNYETGELFF. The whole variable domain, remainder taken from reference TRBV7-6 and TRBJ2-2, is GAGVSQSPRYKVTKRGQDVALRCDPISGHVSLYWYRQALGQGPEFLTYFNYEAQQDKSGLPNDRFSAERPEGSISTLTIQRTEQRDSAMYRCASSSNYETGELFFGEGSRLTVL.

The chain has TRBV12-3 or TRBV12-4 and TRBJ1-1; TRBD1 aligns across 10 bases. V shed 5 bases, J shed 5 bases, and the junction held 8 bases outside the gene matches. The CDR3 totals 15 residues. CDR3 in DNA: TGTGCCAGCAGTCGTCCGGGACAGGGGACGACTGAAGCTTTCTTT. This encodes CASSRPGQGTTEAFF.

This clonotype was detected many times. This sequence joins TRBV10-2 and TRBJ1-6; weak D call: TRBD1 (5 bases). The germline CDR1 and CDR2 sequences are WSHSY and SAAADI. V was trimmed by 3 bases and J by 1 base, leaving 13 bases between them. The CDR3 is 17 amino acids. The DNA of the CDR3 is TGCGCCAGCAGTGACCCTCCCGGGGCGTCCTATAATTCACCCCTCCACTTT. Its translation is CASSDPPGASYNSPLHF.

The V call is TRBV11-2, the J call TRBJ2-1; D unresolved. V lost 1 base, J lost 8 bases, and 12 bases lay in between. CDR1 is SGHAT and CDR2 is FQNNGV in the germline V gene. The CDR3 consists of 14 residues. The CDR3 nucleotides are TGTGCCAGCAGCTTAGTGAGGCTGACCGATGAGCAGTTCTTC. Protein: CASSLVRLTDEQFF.